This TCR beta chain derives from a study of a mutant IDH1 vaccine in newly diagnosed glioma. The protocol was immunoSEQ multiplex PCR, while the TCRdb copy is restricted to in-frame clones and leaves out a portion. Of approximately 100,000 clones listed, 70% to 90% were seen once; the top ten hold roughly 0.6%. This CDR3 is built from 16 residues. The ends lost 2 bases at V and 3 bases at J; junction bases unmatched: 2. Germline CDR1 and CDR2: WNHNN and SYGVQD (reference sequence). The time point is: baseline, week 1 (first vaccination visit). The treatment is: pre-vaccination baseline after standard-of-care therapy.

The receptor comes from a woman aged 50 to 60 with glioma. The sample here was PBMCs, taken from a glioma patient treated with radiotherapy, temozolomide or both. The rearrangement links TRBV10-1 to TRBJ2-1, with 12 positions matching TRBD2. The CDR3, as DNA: TGCGCCAGCAGTGAGGCTAGCGGGAGGGACTACAATGAGCAGTTCTTC. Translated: CASSEASGRDYNEQFF.